The source of this T cell receptor (beta chain) is a study of blood T cell repertoires in COVID-19. Study details: The study drew acute and convalescent COVID-19 samples from the United States, Italy and Spain.

CDR1 is GTSNPN, CDR2 SVGIG, per germline (reference sequence). V was trimmed by 0 bases and J by 5 bases, leaving 9 bases between them. This CDR3 has 13 residues. Authors' analysis steps: Estimation of nucleated cell counts was performed using reference gene primer amplification. Repertoires were generated with immunoSEQ multiplex PCR, while TCRdb's copy carries only in-frame clones and drops some. Clone size and the V and J calls come from that table; the DNA yielded D and trimming. The sample has over 200,000 clones, approximately 88% seen once. Recruitment covered about 25 US areas and drew participants whose ages spanned about 18 to 95 years. All exposed participants met a person with COVID-19 within 2 weeks before entering the study.

The V gene is TRBV30, the J gene TRBJ2-3; no reliable D call. The clonotype comes from a woman aged 30 to 39 who had been exposed to COVID-19. The sample taken for sequencing was PBMCs or T cells enriched from blood (not recorded which). CDR3: CAWSVTPGDTQYF. In DNA form, the CDR3 reads TGTGCCTGGAGTGTAACCCCGGGAGATACGCAGTATTTT.